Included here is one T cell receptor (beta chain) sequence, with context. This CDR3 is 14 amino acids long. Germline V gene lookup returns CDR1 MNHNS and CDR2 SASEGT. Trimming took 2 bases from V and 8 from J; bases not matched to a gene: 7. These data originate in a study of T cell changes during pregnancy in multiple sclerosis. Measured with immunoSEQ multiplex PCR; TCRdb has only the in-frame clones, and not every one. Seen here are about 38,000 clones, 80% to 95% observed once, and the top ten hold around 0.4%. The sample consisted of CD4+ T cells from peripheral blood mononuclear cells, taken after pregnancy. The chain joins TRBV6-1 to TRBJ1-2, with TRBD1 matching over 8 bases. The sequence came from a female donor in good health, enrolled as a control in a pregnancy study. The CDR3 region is CASSERTGLEGYTF. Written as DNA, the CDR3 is TGTGCCAGCAGTGAAAGGACAGGGTTGGAAGGCTACACCTTC.